This passage covers 19 T cell receptor beta chains from one sample sequenced in a study of spatial heterogeneity in lung cancer (dated by TCRdb to the late 2010s). The sample's time point, from its label and the paper: sample taken at primary tumor resection. TCR sequencing used whole RNA extracted from tumor and nontumor lung tissue, or from cryopreserved PBMC samples, without cell sorting. Library prep was done by 5' RACE. The reads were generated on a NextSeq 500. TCRdb redid the processing of the public reads, applying fastp at Q25 and MiXCR, and retained in-frame beta chains. CDR3 protein sequences are deduplicated, and each keeps its most common genes and DNA. Counted in this sample were roughly 39,000 distinct CDR3 sequences; roughly 6% of them appeared once. Roughly 10% of the sample is held by the ten biggest clonotypes. This sample comprised PBMCs, obtained at surgery. Source of these receptors: a male donor with early-stage non-small cell lung cancer.

In this sample, this clonotype turned up many times. The chain joins TRBV4-2 to TRBJ1-5; TRBD1 might be the D (5 bases). Germline-derived CDR1 and CDR2 are LGHNA and YNFKEQ. There are 15 residues in the CDR3. Trimming removed 0 bases at V and 7 bases at J, with 13 bases between. CDR3 sequence (DNA): TGTGCCAGCAGCCAAGAGAGGTCTGGGACCCAGCCCCAGCATTTT. It is translated as CASSQERSGTQPQHF.

This clonotype was picked up a small number of times. The rearrangement uses TRBV7-8 and TRBJ2-1; 14 nucleotides agree with TRBD2. J lost 8 bases, V lost 3 bases, and 6 bases had no gene match. Germline CDR1 SGHVS, CDR2 FQNEAQ. The CDR3 contains 16 residues. The CDR3: CASSFPTSGGADEQFF. The CDR3 DNA reads TGTGCCAGCAGCTTCCCGACTAGCGGGGGGGCAGATGAGCAGTTCTTC.

This clonotype was seen many times. The genes are TRBV29-1 and TRBJ2-6; D assignment may be TRBD1 or TRBD2 (5 bases each). V was pared by 3 bases and J by 4 bases, with 10 bases between. Germline values: CDR1 SQVTM, CDR2 ANQGSEA. CDR3 size: 14 residues. CDR3 loop: CSVDIGAGANVLTF. DNA for the CDR3: TGCAGCGTTGATATCGGGGCCGGGGCCAACGTCCTGACTTTC.

This clonotype was seen repeatedly, ten times or more. J is TRBJ1-6 and V is TRBV28, with D possibly TRBD1 on 5 matching bases. The CDR3 is 15 residues long. The V end was cut by 3 bases, the J end by 6 bases, with 12 bases between. Germline CDR1 is MDHEN and CDR2 is SYDVKM. This CDR3 reads CASSFRGSSNSPLHF. The CDR3 region has the DNA TGTGCCAGCAGTTTTCGGGGCTCGAGTAATTCACCCCTCCACTTT.

The chain employs TRBV6-5 and TRBJ2-2, with 10 bases that match TRBD2. The length of the CDR3 is 16 residues. The V gene end was trimmed by 2 bases and the J gene end by 5 bases; junction bases not matched to a gene: 5. Germline values: CDR1 MNHEY, CDR2 SVGAGI. CDR3 amino acids: CASSYRSGGATGELFF. CDR3 DNA sequence: TGTGCCAGCAGTTACCGAAGCGGGGGGGCAACCGGGGAGCTGTTTTTT.

This clonotype was counted at least ten times. V is TRBV20-1 and J is TRBJ1-5; 8 bases line up with TRBD1. The germline V gene encodes CDR1 DFQATT and CDR2 SNEGSKA (reference sequence). After removal of 1 base from V and 0 bases from J, the junction contained 8 bases not matched to a gene. This CDR3 spans 17 amino acids. The CDR3 spells CSARAFQGASSNQPQHF. Here the CDR3 DNA reads TGCAGTGCTAGAGCTTTCCAGGGGGCCAGTAGCAATCAGCCCCAGCATTTT.

This clonotype was observed at least ten times. The chain recombines TRBV12-3 or TRBV12-4 with TRBJ1-4; TRBD1 matches at 7 bases. This CDR3 region has 13 residues. V gave up 7 bases and J gave up 5 bases; unmatched junction bases: 4. The CDR3 DNA reads TGTGCCAGCAATGTAGGGGGCAATGAAAAACTGTTTTTT. Protein: CASNVGGNEKLFF.

This CDR3 is CASSWGTGGNIQYF. The CDR3 DNA reads as TGTGCCAGCAGCTGGGGAACGGGAGGGAACATTCAGTACTTC. This chain joins TRBV7-9 and TRBJ2-4; 8 bases align to TRBD2. With V trimmed by 4 bases and J by 7 bases, 6 bases remained unmatched. CDR1 and CDR2 (germline): SEHNR, FQNEAQ (reference sequence). There are 14 residues in the CDR3.

This clonotype came up many times. The V gene is TRBV2, the J gene TRBJ2-1; D is unresolved. V lost 2 bases, J lost 3 bases, and 11 bases lay in between. The CDR3 length is 15 residues. Germline assignment: CDR1 SNHLY and CDR2 FYNNEI. For the CDR3, the DNA is TGTGCCAGCAGTGAATCTAGAGTTTACTACAATGAGCAGTTCTTC. It codes for CASSESRVYYNEQFF. The entire variable domain, with the rest obtained from reference TRBV2 and TRBJ2-1, is as follows: EPEVTQTPSHQVTQMGQEVILRCVPISNHLYFYWYRQILGQKVEFLVSFYNNEISEKSEIFDDQFSVERPDGSNFTLKIRSTKLEDSAMYFCASSESRVYYNEQFFGPGTRLTVL.

This clonotype has at least ten counts. The chain carries TRBV27 and TRBJ1-2; D is perhaps TRBD1 (6 bases). V shed 5 bases and J shed 0 bases, with 16 bases lying between them. This CDR3 contains 16 residues. Per the germline V gene, CDR1 is MNHEY and CDR2 is SMNVEV (reference sequence). CDR3 DNA: TGTGCCAGCAGTCCACAATTCCAGGGGACTAACTATGGCTACACCTTC. Its protein is CASSPQFQGTNYGYTF.

In its sample, this clonotype was seen many times. V usage is TRBV5-1 and J usage is TRBJ1-6; no clear D. Between the trimmed V and J ends, which lost 0 bases and 7 bases, there was a span of 2 bases. This CDR3 spans 12 amino acids. Germline CDR1 SGHRS, CDR2 YFSETQ. As DNA, the CDR3 is TGCGCCAGCAGCTTGGGAAATTCACCCCTCCACTTT. This gives the protein CASSLGNSPLHF.

This clonotype was counted only a few times. This chain connects TRBV5-1 to TRBJ2-7; 15 positions agree with TRBD2. Germline V CDR1 and CDR2: SGHRS, YFSETQ. The CDR3 is 14 residues long. V was pared by 4 bases and J by 10 bases, with 6 bases of the junction left unmatched. The CDR3 sequence is CASSPGLAGGQQYF. CDR3 nucleotide sequence: TGCGCCAGCAGCCCGGGACTAGCGGGGGGACAACAGTACTTC.

Concerning this clonotype: This may come from a read error, since a much larger clone is one base off. The genes are TRBV13 and TRBJ2-1; 8 positions agree with TRBD2. This CDR3 region has 16 residues. Germline V gives CDR1 PRHDT, CDR2 FYEKMQ (reference sequence). The J segment lost 3 bases and the V segment lost 3 bases, leaving 7 bases of the junction unmatched. CDR3 nucleotides: TGTGCCAGCAGCTTCGTCCGGCGGGGGGTCTACAATGAGCAGTTCTTC. The encoded protein is CASSFVRRGVYNEQFF. The full variable domain, with the rest looked up from reference TRBV13 and TRBJ2-1, is AAGVIQSPRHLIKEKRETATLKCYPIPRHDTVYWYQQGPGQDPQFLISFYEKMQSDKGSIPDRFSAQQFSDYHSELNMSSLELGDSALYFCASSFVRRGVYNEQFFGPGTRLTVL.

V usage is TRBV20-1 and J usage is TRBJ1-3; the match to TRBD1 covers 10 bases. The V gene end was trimmed by 5 bases and the J gene end by 2 bases; junction bases not matched to a gene: 12. The CDR3 consists of 17 residues. In germline, CDR1 is DFQATT, CDR2 SNEGSKA (reference sequence). CDR3 sequence reads: CSAPTGTGDIPGNTIYF. In DNA form, the CDR3 reads TGCAGTGCTCCAACCGGGACAGGGGATATTCCTGGAAACACCATATATTTT.

This chain uses TRBV6-5 with TRBJ1-2, with a possible D match to TRBD1 (6 bases). The V end was cut by 9 bases, the J end by 3 bases, with 17 bases between. Germline V gene lookup returns CDR1 MNHEY and CDR2 SVGAGI. CDR3 length: 14 residues. The CDR3 loop is CARRIERGYYGYTF. CDR3 coding DNA: TGTGCCAGAAGAATTGAAAGGGGGTACTATGGCTACACCTTC.

In its sample, this clonotype was seen many times. CDR3 amino acids: CSAIRGQPNSPLHF. CDR3 coding DNA: TGCAGTGCTATTAGGGGGCAGCCCAATTCACCCCTCCACTTT. The V call is TRBV20-1, the J call TRBJ1-6, with TRBD1 matching over 7 bases. The CDR3 extends over 14 amino acids. The ends lost 4 bases at V and 7 bases at J; junction bases unmatched: 7. CDR1 and CDR2 from the germline V gene are DFQATT and SNEGSKA (reference sequence).

This clonotype has more than one count but fewer than ten. V gene TRBV25-1 combines with J gene TRBJ1-5; D ambiguous. The CDR3 has 14 residues. Per germline, CDR1 MGHDK and CDR2 SYGVNS. V was clipped by 0 bases and J by 9 bases, with 12 bases between them. CDR3 residues: CASSEYGRHRPQHF. Here the CDR3 DNA reads TGTGCCAGCAGTGAATATGGAAGGCATCGGCCCCAGCATTTT.

This clonotype has only a few counts. The chain recombines TRBV7-8 with TRBJ1-4; weak D call: TRBD1 (6 bases). This CDR3 is built from 16 residues. Germline V lookup: CDR1 SGHVS, CDR2 FQNEAQ. Trimming pared 5 bases from V and 7 bases from J, leaving 20 bases between. CDR3 region: CASSPLGAGRGEKLFF. CDR3 DNA: TGTGCCAGCAGCCCTCTGGGGGCAGGGCGAGGTGAAAAACTGTTTTTT.

The V and J genes are TRBV7-2 and TRBJ1-2; D is unresolved. Trimming shortened V by 3 bases and J by 0 bases, and 14 bases separated the two germline ends. This CDR3 has 16 residues. From germline, CDR1 is SGHTA and CDR2 FQGNSA. The CDR3 here is CASSLDPFLSNYGYTF. Here the CDR3 DNA reads TGTGCCAGCAGCTTGGATCCATTCCTCTCTAACTATGGCTACACCTTC. Filled out from reference TRBV7-2 and TRBJ1-2, the complete variable domain reads GAGVSQSPSNKVTEKGKDVELRCDPISGHTALYWYRQSLGQGLEFLIYFQGNSAPDKSGLPSDRFSAERTGGSVSTLTIQRTQQEDSAVYLCASSLDPFLSNYGYTFGSGTRLTVV.